A selection of T cell receptor beta chains follows, all from one sample in a study of T cell changes during pregnancy in multiple sclerosis. Profiled with immunoSEQ multiplex PCR; TCRdb holds only in-frame clones, not every one. The data hold fewer than 50,000 clones, with 90% to 95% observed a single time. The starting material was CD8+ T cells from peripheral blood mononuclear cells, obtained in the first trimester of pregnancy. These receptors originate from a female donor with multiple sclerosis, enrolled in a pregnancy study. Both conserved end residues are part of each CDR3.

V gene	J gene	CDR3 length	CDR3 protein
TRBV5-4	TRBJ2-1	12	CATASGYNEQFF
TRBV27	TRBJ2-1	15	CASQFGSGPYNEQFF
TRBV6-4	TRBJ2-1	14	CASSDEVASNEQFF
TRBV2	TRBJ2-1	17	CASSVAQGGGTSDEQFF
TRBV19	TRBJ1-3	14	CASSMGGYGNTIYF
TRBV5-4	TRBJ1-1	12	CASRRGSTEAFF
TRBV7-6	TRBJ2-1	17	CASSLVGRDRSYNEQFF
TRBV7-5	TRBJ1-3	18	CVRSWAKAGGVTGNTIYF
TRBV7-3	TRBJ1-1	17	CASSLNGGRGLNTEAFF
TRBV7-2	TRBJ2-1	14	CASSFGQIYNEQFF
TRBV5-1	TRBJ2-3	16	CASTAEGSGAADTQYF
TRBV7-6	TRBJ1-1	15	CASSLALGQNTEAFF
TRBV4-2	TRBJ1-2	15	CASSQDFTGNYGYTF
TRBV6-5	TRBJ2-7	13	CASGLGISYEQYF
TRBV27	TRBJ2-7	13	CASRVTGTYEQYF
TRBV7-9	TRBJ2-5	17	CASSLPDRRGAWETQYF
TRBV7-9	TRBJ1-1	11	CASQINTEAFF
TRBV6-1	TRBJ1-2	15	CASSEWTGGNYGYTF
TRBV2	TRBJ2-7	13	CAGNLFGAHEQYF
TRBV27	TRBJ2-7	14	CASKQGAAGYEQYF
TRBV19	TRBJ1-5	15	CASSWGHGSNQPQHF
TRBV27	TRBJ2-7	12	CASSQRGFEQYF
TRBV6-5	TRBJ2-7	15	CASSYSSTGSYEQYF
TRBV27	TRBJ2-1	15	CASSIGPAGYNEQFF
TRBV10-3	TRBJ2-3	16	CAISGRDRGSTDTQYF
TRBV27	TRBJ2-5	14	CASRLQSGQETQYF
TRBV2	TRBJ1-1	13	CASSPNLGAEAFF
TRBV19	TRBJ1-2	14	CASSPIEGNYGYTF
TRBV5-4	TRBJ2-7	14	CASSLAVTGGEQYF
TRBV5-6	TRBJ1-1	13	CASSSGTGGRAFF
TRBV28	TRBJ2-7	14	CASSLAGTVYEQYF
TRBV4-2	TRBJ2-4	18	CASSQPFLRDREEDIQYF
TRBV4-3	TRBJ1-1	18	CASSQEGPDSYMNTEAFF
TRBV21-1	TRBJ2-7	15	CASSKAVAESHEQYF
TRBV4-1	TRBJ1-2	14	CASSHPGLHYGYTF
TRBV9	TRBJ2-3	21	CASSYYRTNPSDSGSKDTQYF
TRBV7-2	TRBJ2-3	19	CASSLLLAGGKPSTDTQYF
TRBV10-2	TRBJ1-5	17	CASSESRTGGSNQPQHF
TRBV6-5	TRBJ1-3	14	CASTEDNSGNTIYF
TRBV27	TRBJ2-5	14	CASSLWGGQETQYF
TRBV5-1	TRBJ1-1	14	CASSPGQGGTEAFF
TRBV4-2	TRBJ2-1	15	CASSQETRAYNEQFF
TRBV27	TRBJ1-2	15	CASSDDRGLFYGYTF
TRBV18	TRBJ2-7	12	CASSQREYEQYF
TRBV7-6	TRBJ1-2	15	CASSSELSGAYGYTF
TRBV7-9	TRBJ2-1	15	CASSAGQGIVNEQFF
TRBV9	TRBJ2-2	18	CASSAPLQTAANTGELFF
TRBV12-5	TRBJ2-7	16	CASGLVRGLNSYEQYF
TRBV5-5	TRBJ2-7	13	CASRPNSYYEQYF
TRBV5-1	TRBJ2-3	14	CASSSGQGADTQYF
TRBV9	TRBJ1-5	15	CASSVGGGASQPQHF
TRBV18	TRBJ2-6	15	CASSPPNSGANVLTF
TRBV19	TRBJ2-7	12	CASSFRSGEQYF
TRBV19	TRBJ2-7	13	CASKETGGYEQYF
TRBV4-1	TRBJ2-7	16	CASSQDTGVVPYEQYF
TRBV6-6	TRBJ2-1	16	CASSQWTSGAYNEQFF
TRBV14	TRBJ2-5	16	CASSQVTGLVQETQYF
TRBV27	TRBJ2-1	14	CASRIPGRLNEQFF
TRBV2	TRBJ1-2	12	CASIKGNYGYTF